This TCR beta chain was recorded in a study of siplizumab effects on memory and regulatory T cells. Study-wide points: Memory cells seemed less diverse than naive T cells, which also seemed major contributors to the alloresponse. A minor share of alloreactive clones matched unstimulated subsets. Tregs that proliferated in siplizumab cultures did not have their suppressive function confirmed.

In regard to this clone: Its target is not known.

TCRdb's copy holds only in-frame clones and misses some; the assay was immunoSEQ multiplex PCR. The profile shows about 50,000 clones, nearly 95% of them singletons. Trimming pared 5 bases from V and 2 bases from J, leaving 4 bases between. CDR1 is SEHNR, CDR2 FQNEAQ, per germline (reference sequence). The CDR3 length is 11 residues. J is TRBJ2-7 and V is TRBV7-9; D ambiguous. This TCR came from a human donor in good health. Material for sequencing was CD8+ T cells sorted from blood. CDR3: CASSPAYEQYF. CDR3 DNA sequence: TGTGCCAGCAGCCCCGCCTACGAGCAGTACTTC.